These T cell receptor beta chains were read from a single sample in a study of T cell responses to AZD1222 COVID-19 vaccine. Only in-frame clones appear in the TCRdb table, and some are missing; sequencing was by immunoSEQ multiplex PCR. This sample has 95,000 to 100,000 clones, with about 90% found just once. Here the sequenced sample was peripheral blood, taken 28 days after the second AZD1222 dose. The receptors come from an adult who received the AZD1222 COVID-19 vaccine. Each CDR3 is given with its conserved first and last residue. D genes are given only for firm matches. For some rows the clone size is stated as once, few or many, or as a class when expanded; others skip it.

>-|TRBJ1-4|TRBV15|-
CATSRPVNEKLFF
TGTGCCACCAGCCGGCCGGTCAATGAAAAACTGTTTTTT
>-|TRBJ1-1|TRBV5-4|-
CASRRHATNTEAFF
TGTGCCAGCAGAAGACACGCCACGAACACTGAAGCTTTCTTT
>-|TRBJ2-3|TRBV28|TRBD2
CASTKEAGGADTQYF
TGTGCCAGCACCAAGGAAGCGGGAGGAGCAGATACGCAGTATTTT
>once|TRBJ2-1|TRBV3-1/TRBV3-2|TRBD2
CASSQDPRLAGPNEQFF
TGTGCCAGCAGCCAAGATCCTAGACTAGCGGGCCCCAATGAGCAGTTCTTC
>-|TRBJ2-2|TRBV5-1|TRBD1
CASSLGFLGGRELFF
TGCGCCAGCAGCTTGGGTTTTCTAGGGGGCCGGGAGCTGTTTTTT
>-|TRBJ1-1|TRBV2|-
CASRGRAGLNTEAFF
TGTGCCAGCAGGGGCAGGGCCGGTCTGAACACTGAAGCTTTCTTT
>-|TRBJ1-1|TRBV7-9|TRBD1
CASSLGTGDGAFF
TGTGCCAGCAGCTTAGGGACAGGGGATGGCGCTTTCTTT
>-|TRBJ2-1|TRBV6-5|-
CASTPGPDLNEQFF
TGTGCCAGCACTCCGGGGCCAGATTTGAATGAGCAGTTCTTC
>-|TRBJ1-5|TRBV11-2|-
CASSSEDQPQHF
TGTGCCAGCAGCTCTGAAGATCAGCCCCAGCATTTT
>-|TRBJ2-6|TRBV6-5|-
CASRLSSGANVLTF
TGTGCCAGCCGGTTGAGCTCTGGGGCCAACGTCCTGACTTTC
>-|TRBJ2-1|TRBV4-1|TRBD2
CASSQEPASGRVNEQFF
TGCGCCAGCAGCCAAGAACCGGCTAGCGGGAGAGTCAATGAGCAGTTCTTC
>-|TRBJ2-1|TRBV6-1|-
CASSEAFWQEQFF
TGTGCCAGCAGTGAAGCGTTTTGGCAGGAGCAGTTCTTC
>-|TRBJ2-4|TRBV18|-
CASSPEAPAAIQYF
TGTGCCAGCTCACCGGAGGCTCCCGCGGCCATTCAGTACTTC
>-|TRBJ1-5|TRBV4-1|TRBD1
CASSQGTGGDDSNQPQHF
TGCGCCAGCAGCCAAGGGACAGGGGGCGACGATAGCAATCAGCCCCAGCATTTT
>once|TRBJ1-6|TRBV27|TRBD1
CASSTGTGRNSPLHF
TGTGCCAGCAGTACCGGGACAGGGAGAAATTCACCCCTCCACTTT
>-|TRBJ2-5|TRBV7-2|-
CASSLESAQYF
TGTGCCAGCAGCTTAGAAAGTGCCCAGTACTTC
>-|TRBJ1-6|TRBV19|TRBD1
CASDDRGQGSPLHF
TGTGCCAGTGACGACAGGGGGCAGGGTTCACCCCTCCACTTT
>-|TRBJ1-1|TRBV4-1|-
CASSHPPGQGNLEAFF
TGCGCCAGCAGCCATCCTCCCGGACAAGGAAACCTTGAAGCTTTCTTT
>-|TRBJ1-2|TRBV2|-
CASSEGNYGYTF
TGTGCCAGCAGTGAGGGGAACTATGGCTACACCTTC
>-|TRBJ2-5|TRBV5-1|TRBD1
CASSPGGLETQYF
TGCGCCAGCAGCCCAGGGGGCCTAGAGACCCAGTACTTC
>-|TRBJ1-1|TRBV12-3/TRBV12-4|TRBD1
CASSDHRGSEAFF
TGTGCCAGCAGCGACCACAGGGGGTCTGAAGCTTTCTTT